The clone carrying this T cell receptor beta chain was detected a few times. The sample is drawn from a study of blood T cells in healthy people across ages. A sample-barcoded 5' primer and a J-beta primer mix were used in a second PCR of about 6 to 11 cycles. TCRdb re-analysed the 5' RACE reads in MiXCR, keeping a single row per CDR3 protein. The sample has 1.5 million or so distinct CDR3 sequences; around 39% are singletons. This CDR3 has 15 amino acids. The junction had 10 bases not matched to a gene; V was cut back by 5 bases and J by 2 bases. CDR1 DFQATT and CDR2 SNEGSKA come from the germline V gene (reference sequence).

This clonotype was sampled from a woman aged 18-35 years in good health. The genes are TRBV20-1 and TRBJ2-7; 9 nucleotides match TRBD1. Sequencing input: blood. This chain's CDR3 is CSAHLKDRGAYEQYF. CDR3 sequence (DNA): TGCAGTGCTCACCTAAAGGACAGGGGCGCCTACGAGCAGTACTTC.